This T cell receptor beta chain was sequenced during a study of identical twins. Overall study findings and caveats: High-abundance cord blood beta clonotypes had fewer insertions; memory repertoires showed none.

Looked up from germline, CDR1 is LNHDA and CDR2 is SQIVND (reference sequence). Trimming took 5 bases from V and 5 from J, leaving 9 bases between them. The length of the CDR3 is 12 residues. Everyone who donated was a healthy Caucasian. Template switching added a universal primer binding site, and final cDNA carried unique molecular identifiers. MiXCR was run by TCRdb on the 5' RACE reads, yielding one entry per CDR3 protein. The sample lists some 97,000 distinct CDR3 sequences, about 5.6% occurring once. This clonotype was seen a few times. Its antigen is currently unknown. This chain links TRBV19 with TRBJ2-5, with D perhaps assigned TRBD1 or TRBD2 (5 bases each). Sample: memory T cells sorted from blood. This TCR was sampled from a woman between 50 and 59 years old in good health. The DNA of the CDR3 is TGTGCCAGTAGTGAGGGGCCCGAGACCCAGTACTTC. It yields the protein CASSEGPETQYF.